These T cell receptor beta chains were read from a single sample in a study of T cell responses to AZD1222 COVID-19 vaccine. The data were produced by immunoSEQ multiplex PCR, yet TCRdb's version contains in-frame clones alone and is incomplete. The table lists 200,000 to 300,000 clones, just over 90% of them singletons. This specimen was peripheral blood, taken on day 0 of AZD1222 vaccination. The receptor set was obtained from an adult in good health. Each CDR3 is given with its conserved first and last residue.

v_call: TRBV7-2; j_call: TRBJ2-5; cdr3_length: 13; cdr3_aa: CASSLTTGGTQYF
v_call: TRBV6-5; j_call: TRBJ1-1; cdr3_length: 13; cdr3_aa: CASTSLGGTEAFF
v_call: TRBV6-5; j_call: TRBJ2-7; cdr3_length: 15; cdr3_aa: CASSYGRGGLYEQYF
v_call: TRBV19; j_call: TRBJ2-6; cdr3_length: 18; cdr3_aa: CASRQGTGAVSGANVLTF
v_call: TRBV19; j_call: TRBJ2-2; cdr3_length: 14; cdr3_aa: CASSFGPRGGELFF
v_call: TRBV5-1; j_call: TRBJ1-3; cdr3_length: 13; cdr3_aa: CASSPQSGNTIYF
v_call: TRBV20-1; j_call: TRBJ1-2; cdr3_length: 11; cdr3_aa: CSASGGYGYTF
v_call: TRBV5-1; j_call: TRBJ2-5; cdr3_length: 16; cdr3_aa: CASSLVGGGGRETQYF
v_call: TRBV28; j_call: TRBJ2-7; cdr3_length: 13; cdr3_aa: CASSWDRVYEQYF
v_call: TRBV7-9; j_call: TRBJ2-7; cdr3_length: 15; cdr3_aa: CASSSTGTGSYEQYF
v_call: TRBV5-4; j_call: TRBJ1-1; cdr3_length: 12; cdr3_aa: CASSLTGLEAFF
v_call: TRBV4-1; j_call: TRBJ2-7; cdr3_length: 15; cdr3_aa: CASSQDRGSGYEQYF
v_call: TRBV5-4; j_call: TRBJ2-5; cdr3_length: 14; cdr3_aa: CASRRADAQETQYF
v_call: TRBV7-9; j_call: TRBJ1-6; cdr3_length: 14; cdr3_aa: CASSLARPNSPLHF
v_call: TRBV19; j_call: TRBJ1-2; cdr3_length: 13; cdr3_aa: CASTRDSPYGYTF
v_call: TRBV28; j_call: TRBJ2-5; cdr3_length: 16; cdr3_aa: CASTVPSTGGAETQYF
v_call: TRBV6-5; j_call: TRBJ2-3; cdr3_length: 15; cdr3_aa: CASSYIAGSTDTQYF
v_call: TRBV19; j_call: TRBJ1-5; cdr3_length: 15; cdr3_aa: CASSMGTPANQPQHF
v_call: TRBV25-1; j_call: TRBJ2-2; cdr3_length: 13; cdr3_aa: CASSEGNTGELFF
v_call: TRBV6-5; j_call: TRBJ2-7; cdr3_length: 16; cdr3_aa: CASSYSTGEEIYEQYF
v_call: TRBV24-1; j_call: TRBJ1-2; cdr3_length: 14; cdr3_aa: CATSDRGQGQGYTF
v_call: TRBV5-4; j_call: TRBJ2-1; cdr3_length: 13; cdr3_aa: CASLPAGGNEQFF
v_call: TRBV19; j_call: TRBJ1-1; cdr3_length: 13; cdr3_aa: CASSMGTYTEAFF
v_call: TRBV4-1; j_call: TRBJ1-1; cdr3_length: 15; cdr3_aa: CASSSPARGLTEAFF
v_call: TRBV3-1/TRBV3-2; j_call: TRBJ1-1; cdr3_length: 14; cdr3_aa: CASNLGQGNTEAFF
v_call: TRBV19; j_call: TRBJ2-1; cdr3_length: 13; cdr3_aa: CASRQDYYNEQFF
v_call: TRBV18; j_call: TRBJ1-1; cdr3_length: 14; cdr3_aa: CASSPRQGAPEAFF
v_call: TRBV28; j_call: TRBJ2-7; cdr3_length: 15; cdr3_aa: CASSSLDTLPYEQYF
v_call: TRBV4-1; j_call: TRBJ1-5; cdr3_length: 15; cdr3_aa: CASSQPDSSNQPQHF
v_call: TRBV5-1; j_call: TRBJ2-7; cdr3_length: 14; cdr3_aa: CASSLVSGTYKQYF
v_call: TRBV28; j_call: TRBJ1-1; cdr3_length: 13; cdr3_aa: CASSFGLNTEAFF
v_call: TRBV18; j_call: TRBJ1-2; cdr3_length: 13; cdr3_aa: CASSSTELYGYTF
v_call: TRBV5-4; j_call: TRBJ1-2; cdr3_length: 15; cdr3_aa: CASSLGVGLPYGYTF